Listed here are 14 T cell receptor beta chains from one sample, sequenced in a study of OX40 agonist ivuxolimab in advanced cancers. The repertoire was sequenced with immunoSEQ multiplex PCR; TCRdb's copy has only in-frame clones and lacks some. This sample has 70,000 to 90,000 clones, with 85% found just once. This material consisted of CD4+ or CD8+ T cells sorted from blood, taken in a trial of the OX40 agonist ivuxolimab. Receptors were obtained from an adult with an advanced solid tumor such as melanoma, head and neck, liver or kidney cancer.

The V call is TRBV7-2, the J call TRBJ2-5, with 7 bases fitting TRBD2. CDR3 length equals 15 residues. Unmatched junction bases numbered 9, after V lost 7 bases and J lost 1 base. The germline gives CDR1 SGHTA, CDR2 FQGNSA. The CDR3 bases are TGTGCCAGCAATCCTTACGGCGGGGGCCAAGAGACCCAGTACTTC. Translation gives CASNPYGGGQETQYF.

The chain links TRBV29-1 to TRBJ2-5; D remains unclear. The CDR3 sequence is 14 residues long. Germline V gene sequence: CDR1 SQVTM, CDR2 ANQGSEA. Trimming shortened V by 6 bases and J by 4 bases, and 18 bases separated the two germline ends. CDR3 sequence (DNA): TGCAGCGTCACCTTAAGGGTTCTAAGAGAGACCCAGTACTTC. This encodes CSVTLRVLRETQYF.

The chain links TRBV5-1 to TRBJ2-1; D unresolved. From germline, CDR1 is SGHRS and CDR2 YFSETQ. This CDR3 has 15 residues. V dropped 0 bases and J dropped 0 bases, with 7 bases sitting between them. CDR3 bases: TGCGCCAGCAGCTTGGCTGATAGCTCCTACAATGAGCAGTTCTTC. Its translation: CASSLADSSYNEQFF.

This clone was counted a single time. Sequence at one end of the junction differs from germline and may be a read error. The CDR3 here is CASSPTGGEGLKTNYGYTF. The CDR3 nucleotides read TGTGCCAGCTCACCAACCGGGGGCGAGGGTCTAAAAACTAATTATGGCTACACCTTC. The chain combines TRBV18 with TRBJ1-2; maybe TRBD1 (6 bases). Germline lookup yields CDR1 KGHSH and CDR2 LQKENI. The CDR3 is 19 amino acids.

The chain carries TRBV2 and TRBJ2-7, with D tentatively TRBD1 (5 bases). Germline assignment: CDR1 SNHLY and CDR2 FYNNEI. This CDR3 comprises 13 residues. V was clipped by 2 bases and J by 5 bases, with 10 bases between them. CDR3 sequence reads: CASSEYRLNEQYF. The CDR3 bases are TGTGCCAGCAGTGAATACAGGTTAAACGAGCAGTACTTC.

J is TRBJ2-5 and V is TRBV7-3, with D tentatively TRBD1 (6 bases). V dropped 5 bases and J dropped 4 bases, with 17 bases sitting between them. The CDR3 length is 15 residues. Germline V gives CDR1 SGHTA, CDR2 FQGTGA. The CDR3 nucleotides read TGTGCCAGCAGCCTTACCGGCTCCAGGGGAGAGACCCAGTACTTC. Residues: CASSLTGSRGETQYF.

This clone was recorded only once. This chain connects TRBV6-6 to TRBJ1-2; TRBD1 matches 8 bases. Germline CDR1 is MNHNY and CDR2 is SVGAGI (reference sequence). The V and J ends lost 5 bases and 4 bases, in that order; junction bases with no gene match: 9. The CDR3 contains 15 residues. For the CDR3, the DNA is TGTGCCAGCAGTCCCGGGACAGGATCCACCTATGGCTACACCTTC. It specifies CASSPGTGSTYGYTF.

The chain is built from TRBV6-1 and TRBJ2-1; D is possibly TRBD1 (5 bases). Trimming shortened V by 2 bases and J by 7 bases, and 15 bases separated the two germline ends. CDR1 is MNHNS, CDR2 SASEGT, per germline. This CDR3 is built from 15 residues. CDR3 nucleotides: TGTGCCAGCAGTGAAACCAGGGAAGGATGGAATGAGCAGTTCTTC. This encodes CASSETREGWNEQFF.

The rearrangement joins TRBV30 to TRBJ2-7, with D perhaps TRBD2 (6 bases). The CDR3 sequence is 13 residues long. V was shortened by 2 bases and J by 2 bases, with 10 bases between the two germline ends. Germline V gives CDR1 GTSNPN, CDR2 SVGIG (reference sequence). In nucleotides, the CDR3 is TGTGCCTGGAGTTACGGGAGTACCTACGAGCAGTACTTC. As protein: CAWSYGSTYEQYF. The entire variable domain, with the rest obtained from reference TRBV30 and TRBJ2-7, is as follows: SQTIHQWPATLVQPVGSPLSLECTVEGTSNPNLYWYRQAAGRGLQLLFYSVGIGQISSEVPQNLSASRPQDRQFILSSKKLLLSDSGFYLCAWSYGSTYEQYFGPGTRLTVT.

In nucleotides, the CDR3 is TGTGCCAGCTCACCAGGGACAGGGGAGGAGACCCAGTACTTC. Protein: CASSPGTGEETQYF. This chain links TRBV18 with TRBJ2-5; TRBD1 aligns across 10 bases. With V trimmed by 2 bases and J by 5 bases, 2 bases remained unmatched. The CDR3 has 14 amino acids. Germline V CDR1 and CDR2: KGHSH, LQKENI.

V gene TRBV6-1 combines with J gene TRBJ1-2, with 9 positions matching TRBD1. V was clipped by 4 bases and J by 7 bases; unmatched bases: 7. Germline assignment: CDR1 MNHNS and CDR2 SASEGT. The CDR3 contains 14 residues. The DNA of the CDR3 is TGTGCCAGCAGTGCATCACAGGGGGCCGGTGGCTACACCTTC. Amino acids: CASSASQGAGGYTF.

The rearrangement links TRBV19 to TRBJ1-1; 7 positions match TRBD1. The CDR3 totals 17 residues. Per germline, CDR1 LNHDA and CDR2 SQIVND (reference sequence). J was trimmed by 0 bases and V by 5 bases; bases with no gene match: 12. The CDR3 spells CASSPRQGAAMNTEAFF. CDR3 sequence (DNA): TGTGCCAGTAGTCCAAGACAGGGAGCGGCGATGAACACTGAAGCTTTCTTT.

V gene TRBV7-9 combines with J gene TRBJ1-5; D is possibly TRBD1 (6 bases). Between the trimmed V and J ends, which lost 5 bases and 3 bases, there was a span of 11 bases. The germline V gene encodes CDR1 SEHNR and CDR2 FQNEAQ (reference sequence). The length of the CDR3 is 14 residues. The DNA for the CDR3 is TGTGCCAGCAGCCCCCGGGACACCAATCAGCCCCAGCATTTT. As protein: CASSPRDTNQPQHF. Based on the CDR3 plus reference TRBV7-9 and TRBJ1-5, the full variable domain is DTGVSQNPRHKITKRGQNVTFRCDPISEHNRLYWYRQTLGQGPEFLTYFQNEAQLEKSRLLSDRFSAERPKGSFSTLEIQRTEQGDSAMYLCASSPRDTNQPQHFGDGTRLSIL.

The V and J genes are TRBV6-5 and TRBJ1-5, with D unresolved. This CDR3 has 13 residues. Trimming took 0 bases from V and 7 from J, leaving 7 bases between them. CDR1 and CDR2 (germline): MNHEY, SVGAGI. The CDR3 spells CASSYSPGQPQHF. CDR3 nucleotides: TGTGCCAGCAGTTACTCCCCGGGGCAGCCCCAGCATTTT.